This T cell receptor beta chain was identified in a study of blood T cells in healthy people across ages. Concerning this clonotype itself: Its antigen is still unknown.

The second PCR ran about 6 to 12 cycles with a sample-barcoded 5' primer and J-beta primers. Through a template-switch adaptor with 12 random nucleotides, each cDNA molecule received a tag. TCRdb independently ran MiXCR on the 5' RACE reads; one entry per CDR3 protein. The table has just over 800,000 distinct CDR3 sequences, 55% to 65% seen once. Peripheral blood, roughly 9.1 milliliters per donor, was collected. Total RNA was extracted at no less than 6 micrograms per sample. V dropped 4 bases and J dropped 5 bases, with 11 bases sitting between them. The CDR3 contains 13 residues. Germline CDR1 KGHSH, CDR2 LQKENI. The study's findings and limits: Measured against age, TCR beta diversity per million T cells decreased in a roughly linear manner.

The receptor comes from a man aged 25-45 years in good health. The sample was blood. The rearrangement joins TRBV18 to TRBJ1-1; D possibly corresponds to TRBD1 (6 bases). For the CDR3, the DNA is TGTGCCAGCTCACGCAACAGGGAAACTGAAGCTTTCTTT. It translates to CASSRNRETEAFF.